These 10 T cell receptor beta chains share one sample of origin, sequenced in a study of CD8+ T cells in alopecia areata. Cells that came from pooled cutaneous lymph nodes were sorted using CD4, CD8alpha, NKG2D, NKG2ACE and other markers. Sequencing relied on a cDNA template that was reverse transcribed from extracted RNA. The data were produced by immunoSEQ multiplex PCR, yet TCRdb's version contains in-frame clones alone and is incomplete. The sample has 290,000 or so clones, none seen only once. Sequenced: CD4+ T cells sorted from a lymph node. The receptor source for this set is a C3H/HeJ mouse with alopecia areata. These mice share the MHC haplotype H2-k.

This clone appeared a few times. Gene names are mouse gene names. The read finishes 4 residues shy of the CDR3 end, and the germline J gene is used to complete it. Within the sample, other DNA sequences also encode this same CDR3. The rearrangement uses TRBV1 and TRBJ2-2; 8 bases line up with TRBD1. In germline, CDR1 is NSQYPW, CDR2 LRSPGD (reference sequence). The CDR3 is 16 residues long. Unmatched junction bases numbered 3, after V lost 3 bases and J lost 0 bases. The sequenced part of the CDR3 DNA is TGCACCTGCAGTGCCGGACAGGGCTCAAACACCGGG. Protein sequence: CTCSAGQGSNTG. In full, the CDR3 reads CTCSAGQGSNTGQLYF. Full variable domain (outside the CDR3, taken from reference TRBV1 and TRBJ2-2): VTLLEQNPRWRLVPRGQAVNLRCILKNSQYPWMSWYQQDLQKQLQWLFTLRSPGDKEVKSLPGADYLATRVTDTELRLQVANMSQGRTLYCTCSAGQGSNTGQLYFGEGSKLTVL.

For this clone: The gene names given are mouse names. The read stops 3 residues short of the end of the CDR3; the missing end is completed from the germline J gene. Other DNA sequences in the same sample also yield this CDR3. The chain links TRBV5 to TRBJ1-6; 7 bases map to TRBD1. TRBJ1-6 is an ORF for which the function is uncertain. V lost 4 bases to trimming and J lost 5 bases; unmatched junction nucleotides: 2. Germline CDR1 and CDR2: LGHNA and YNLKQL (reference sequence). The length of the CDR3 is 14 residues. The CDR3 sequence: CASSRQGDNSPLYF. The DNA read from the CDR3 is TGTGCCAGCAGCCGACAGGGAGATAATTCGCCC.

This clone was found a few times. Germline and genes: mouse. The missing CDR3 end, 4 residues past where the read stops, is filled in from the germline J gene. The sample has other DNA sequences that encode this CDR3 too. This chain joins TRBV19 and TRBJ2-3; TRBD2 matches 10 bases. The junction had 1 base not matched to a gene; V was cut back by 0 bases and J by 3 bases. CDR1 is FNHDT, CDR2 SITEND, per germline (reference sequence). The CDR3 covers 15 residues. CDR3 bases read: TGTGCCAGCAGTATAGCTGGGGGGGCCGCAGAA. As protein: CASSIAGGAAE. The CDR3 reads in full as CASSIAGGAAETLYF.

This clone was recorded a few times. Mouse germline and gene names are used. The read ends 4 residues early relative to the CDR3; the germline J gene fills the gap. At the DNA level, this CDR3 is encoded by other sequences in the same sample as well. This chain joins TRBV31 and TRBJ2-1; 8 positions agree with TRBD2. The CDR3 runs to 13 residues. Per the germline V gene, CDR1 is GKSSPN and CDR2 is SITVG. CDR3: CAWSLGGRAEQFF. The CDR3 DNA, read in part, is TGTGCCTGGAGTCTGGGGGGGCGCGCT.

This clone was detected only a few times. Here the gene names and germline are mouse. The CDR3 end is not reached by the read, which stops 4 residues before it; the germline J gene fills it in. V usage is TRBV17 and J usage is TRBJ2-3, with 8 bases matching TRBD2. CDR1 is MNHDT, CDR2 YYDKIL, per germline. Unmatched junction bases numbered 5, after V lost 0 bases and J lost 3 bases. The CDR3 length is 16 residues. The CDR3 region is CASSREGGRGAETLYF. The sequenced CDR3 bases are TGTGCTAGCAGTAGAGAGGGGGGGCGCGGGGCAGAA.

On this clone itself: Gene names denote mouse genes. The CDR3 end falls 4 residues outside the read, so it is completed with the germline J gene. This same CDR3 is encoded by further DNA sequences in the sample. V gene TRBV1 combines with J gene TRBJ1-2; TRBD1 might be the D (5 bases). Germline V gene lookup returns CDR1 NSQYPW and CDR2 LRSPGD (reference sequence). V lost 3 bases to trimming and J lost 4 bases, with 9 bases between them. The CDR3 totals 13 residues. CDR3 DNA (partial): TGCACCTGCAGTGCGCAGGGAGGCTCC. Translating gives CTCSAQGGS. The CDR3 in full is CTCSAQGGSDYTF.

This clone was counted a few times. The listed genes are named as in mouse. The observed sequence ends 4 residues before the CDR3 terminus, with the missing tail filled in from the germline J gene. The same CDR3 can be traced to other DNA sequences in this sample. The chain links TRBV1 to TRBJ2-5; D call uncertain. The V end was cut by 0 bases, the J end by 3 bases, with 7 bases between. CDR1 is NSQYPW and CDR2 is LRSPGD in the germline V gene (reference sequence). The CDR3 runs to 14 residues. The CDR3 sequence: CTCSADPGQDTQYF. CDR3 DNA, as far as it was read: TGCACCTGCAGTGCAGATCCTGGACAAGAC.

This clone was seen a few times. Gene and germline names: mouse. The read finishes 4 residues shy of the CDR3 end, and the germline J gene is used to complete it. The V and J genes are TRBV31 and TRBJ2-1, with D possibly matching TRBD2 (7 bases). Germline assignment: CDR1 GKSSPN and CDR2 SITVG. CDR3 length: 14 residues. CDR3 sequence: CAWSEGGVPSEQFF. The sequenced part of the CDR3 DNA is TGTGCCTGGAGTGAAGGGGGGGTCCCGTCT. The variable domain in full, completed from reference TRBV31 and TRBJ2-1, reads AQTIHQWPVAEIKAVGSPLSLGCTIKGKSSPNLYWYWQATGGTLQQLFYSITVGQVESVVQLNLSASRPKDDQFILSTEKLLLSHSGFYLCAWSEGGVPSEQFFGPGTRLTVL.

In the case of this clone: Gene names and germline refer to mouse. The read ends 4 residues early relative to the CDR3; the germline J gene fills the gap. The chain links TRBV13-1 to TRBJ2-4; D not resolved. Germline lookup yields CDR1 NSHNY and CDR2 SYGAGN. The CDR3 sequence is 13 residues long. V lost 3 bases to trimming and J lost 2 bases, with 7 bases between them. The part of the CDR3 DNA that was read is TGTGCCAGCAGTGGTTCAAATCAAAAC. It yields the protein CASSGSNQN. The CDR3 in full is CASSGSNQNTLYF.

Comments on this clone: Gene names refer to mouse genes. This chain's CDR3 is CASGPTGGAYAEQFF. The part of the CDR3 DNA that was read is TGTGCCAGCGGTCCGACTGGGGGGGCCTATGCT. V and J are TRBV13-2 and TRBJ2-1, with TRBD2 matching 12 bases. The read ends 4 residues shy of where the CDR3 ends; the end is completed using the germline J gene. The V gene end was trimmed by 4 bases and the J gene end by 3 bases; junction bases not matched to a gene: 2. CDR1 is NNHNN, CDR2 SYGAGS, per germline (reference sequence). The CDR3 length is 15 residues.